This is a list of T cell receptor beta chains from one sample in a study of blood T cells in healthy people across ages. A single record per CDR3 protein comes from TCRdb applying MiXCR to the 5' RACE reads. The repertoire includes some 800,000 distinct CDR3 sequences, about 25% of them detected once, and more than 3% sits in the top ten. The same data also contributed to another study, on T cells of mothers and their children.

The source material was blood. The receptors stem from a boy between 5 and 17 years old in good health. Both conserved end residues are part of each CDR3. Each record gives: CDR3 DNA, CDR3 protein, J gene, V gene, clone size, CDR3 length, D gene. The D gene is left open where the match is weak. Part of the rows lack a size; the others show once, few, many or a class for expanded clones.

CDR3 DNA: TGTGCCAGCAGCTTAGGGGGGACAGGGCGATATCAGCCCCAGCATTTT
CDR3 protein: CASSLGGTGRYQPQHF
J gene: TRBJ1-5
V gene: TRBV11-2
clone size: NA
CDR3 length: 16
D gene: TRBD1

CDR3 DNA: TGTGCCAGCAGCGTATGGGAGGGGAGCACAGATACGCAGTATTTT
CDR3 protein: CASSVWEGSTDTQYF
J gene: TRBJ2-3
V gene: TRBV9
clone size: NA
CDR3 length: 15
D gene: TRBD2

CDR3 DNA: TGTGCCATCAGCAACGAGGACAGCGGGGTCTACGAGCGGTACTTC
CDR3 protein: CAISNEDSGVYERYF
J gene: TRBJ2-1
V gene: TRBV10-3
clone size: NA
CDR3 length: 15
D gene: NA

CDR3 DNA: TGCGCCAGCAGCCAAGGGCAGGGGGCCGGGGAGCTGTTTTTT
CDR3 protein: CASSQGQGAGELFF
J gene: TRBJ2-2
V gene: TRBV4-1
clone size: NA
CDR3 length: 14
D gene: TRBD1

CDR3 DNA: TGTGCCAGCAGCTTAGGGCGGACTAGCGGGAGGGCCTACGAGCAGTACTTC
CDR3 protein: CASSLGRTSGRAYEQYF
J gene: TRBJ2-7
V gene: TRBV7-9
clone size: NA
CDR3 length: 17
D gene: TRBD2

CDR3 DNA: TGTGCCAGCAGCTTCGGGACAGCTAGAGAAAAACTGTTTTTT
CDR3 protein: CASSFGTAREKLFF
J gene: TRBJ1-4
V gene: TRBV7-2
clone size: NA
CDR3 length: 14
D gene: TRBD1

CDR3 DNA: TGTGCCAGCAGCTTAGTTGTTAGCGGGATTGGGCAGTTCTTC
CDR3 protein: CASSLVVSGIGQFF
J gene: TRBJ2-1
V gene: TRBV7-9
clone size: NA
CDR3 length: 14
D gene: TRBD2

CDR3 DNA: TGTGCCAGCAGCCAAGAATTCGGTGCTAGATTTATTCAGTACTTC
CDR3 protein: CASSQEFGARFIQYF
J gene: TRBJ2-4
V gene: TRBV3-1
clone size: NA
CDR3 length: 15
D gene: NA

CDR3 DNA: TGTGCCAGCACGGGGACCCGTGGCAATGAGCAGTTCTTC
CDR3 protein: CASTGTRGNEQFF
J gene: TRBJ2-1
V gene: TRBV9
clone size: few
CDR3 length: 13
D gene: NA

CDR3 DNA: TGTGCCAGCAGAGACCCAGGGGCAACTAATGAAAAACTGTTTTTT
CDR3 protein: CASRDPGATNEKLFF
J gene: TRBJ1-4
V gene: TRBV28
clone size: few
CDR3 length: 15
D gene: NA

CDR3 DNA: TGCAGTGCTAGAAACCCTAGACTGGTCTATGGCTACACCTTC
CDR3 protein: CSARNPRLVYGYTF
J gene: TRBJ1-2
V gene: TRBV20-1
clone size: NA
CDR3 length: 14
D gene: NA

CDR3 DNA: TGTGCCAGCAGCTTCCTTACTGGAAACACCGGGGAGCTGTTTTTT
CDR3 protein: CASSFLTGNTGELFF
J gene: TRBJ2-2
V gene: TRBV5-5
clone size: few
CDR3 length: 15
D gene: NA

CDR3 DNA: TGTGCCAGCAGCTTAACGGCAAACAATGAGCAGTTCTTC
CDR3 protein: CASSLTANNEQFF
J gene: TRBJ2-1
V gene: TRBV7-3
clone size: few
CDR3 length: 13
D gene: NA

CDR3 DNA: TGCAGCGTCCTCCGGGACTCCTACAATGAGCAGTTCTTC
CDR3 protein: CSVLRDSYNEQFF
J gene: TRBJ2-1
V gene: TRBV29-1
clone size: NA
CDR3 length: 13
D gene: NA

CDR3 DNA: TGTGCCAGCTTGGGACAGCTCAGCACAGATACGCAGTATTTT
CDR3 protein: CASLGQLSTDTQYF
J gene: TRBJ2-3
V gene: TRBV18
clone size: few
CDR3 length: 14
D gene: TRBD1

CDR3 DNA: TGTGCCAGCAGCGAACTAGCGGTGGCCACGAGCTCCTACAATGAGCAGTTCTTC
CDR3 protein: CASSELAVATSSYNEQFF
J gene: TRBJ2-1
V gene: TRBV7-9
clone size: few
CDR3 length: 18
D gene: TRBD2

CDR3 DNA: TGCGCCAGCAGCGTGGACGGGGCCTACGAGCAGTACTTC
CDR3 protein: CASSVDGAYEQYF
J gene: TRBJ2-7
V gene: TRBV5-1
clone size: few
CDR3 length: 13
D gene: NA

CDR3 DNA: TGTGCCAGTAGTATCCAGCACTACAATGAGCAGTTCTTC
CDR3 protein: CASSIQHYNEQFF
J gene: TRBJ2-1
V gene: TRBV19
clone size: NA
CDR3 length: 13
D gene: NA

CDR3 DNA: TGTGCCAGTAGTATAGAGGCCACCGGGGAGCTGTTTTTT
CDR3 protein: CASSIEATGELFF
J gene: TRBJ2-2
V gene: TRBV19
clone size: NA
CDR3 length: 13
D gene: NA

CDR3 DNA: TGTGCCAGCAGTCGACAGGACTACGAGCAGTACTTC
CDR3 protein: CASSRQDYEQYF
J gene: TRBJ2-7
V gene: TRBV12-3/TRBV12-4
clone size: NA
CDR3 length: 12
D gene: NA

CDR3 DNA: TGTGCCAGTAGTACCCCGGGACCGGCGATGGACTATGGCTACACCTTC
CDR3 protein: CASSTPGPAMDYGYTF
J gene: TRBJ1-2
V gene: TRBV19
clone size: NA
CDR3 length: 16
D gene: NA

CDR3 DNA: TGTGCCAGCAGCCCTACAGTCGCAGCCTCCTACGAGCAGTACTTC
CDR3 protein: CASSPTVAASYEQYF
J gene: TRBJ2-7
V gene: TRBV7-6
clone size: NA
CDR3 length: 15
D gene: NA

CDR3 DNA: TGCAGCGGGACAGGGCCCACCACCGGGGAGCTGTTTTTT
CDR3 protein: CSGTGPTTGELFF
J gene: TRBJ2-2
V gene: TRBV29-1
clone size: NA
CDR3 length: 13
D gene: TRBD1

CDR3 DNA: TGCGCCAGCAGCTACATAGCGGGAGGCATGTACGAGCAGTACTTC
CDR3 protein: CASSYIAGGMYEQYF
J gene: TRBJ2-7
V gene: TRBV4-1
clone size: NA
CDR3 length: 15
D gene: TRBD2

CDR3 DNA: TGTGCCAGCAGTTTATCCGGGGGGTGGTCTAGAGAGCAGTTCTTC
CDR3 protein: CASSLSGGWSREQFF
J gene: TRBJ2-1
V gene: TRBV12-3/TRBV12-4
clone size: NA
CDR3 length: 15
D gene: TRBD2

CDR3 DNA: TGTGCCAGCAGTTTCGGGCAGGGGGAGCAGCCCCAGCATTTT
CDR3 protein: CASSFGQGEQPQHF
J gene: TRBJ1-5
V gene: TRBV27
clone size: few
CDR3 length: 14
D gene: TRBD1

CDR3 DNA: TGCGCCAGCAGCTTACCAGGGAGCGACACAGATACGCAGTATTTT
CDR3 protein: CASSLPGSDTDTQYF
J gene: TRBJ2-3
V gene: TRBV5-1
clone size: NA
CDR3 length: 15
D gene: NA

CDR3 DNA: TGTGCCAGCAGCGGGACAGGTCCCCACGAGCAGTACTTC
CDR3 protein: CASSGTGPHEQYF
J gene: TRBJ2-7
V gene: TRBV6-1
clone size: NA
CDR3 length: 13
D gene: TRBD1

CDR3 DNA: TGCGCCAGCAGCTTGGCCCAGGGGAGCGTTCCTGGGACCCAGTACTTC
CDR3 protein: CASSLAQGSVPGTQYF
J gene: TRBJ2-5
V gene: TRBV5-1
clone size: NA
CDR3 length: 16
D gene: NA

CDR3 DNA: TGTGCCAGCAGTTTAGTCTCAGGGAGCCTCAATGAGCAGTTCTTC
CDR3 protein: CASSLVSGSLNEQFF
J gene: TRBJ2-1
V gene: TRBV12-3/TRBV12-4
clone size: few
CDR3 length: 15
D gene: NA

CDR3 DNA: TGTGCCAGCCGTCTGTCAGGGGCAAAGGGTAATGAAAAACTGTTTTTT
CDR3 protein: CASRLSGAKGNEKLFF
J gene: TRBJ1-4
V gene: TRBV2
clone size: few
CDR3 length: 16
D gene: NA

CDR3 DNA: TGTGCCAGCTCCCCTCGTCAACTAGCCGATGTCAGGTCGAATACGCAGTATTTT
CDR3 protein: CASSPRQLADVRSNTQYF
J gene: TRBJ2-3
V gene: TRBV18
clone size: NA
CDR3 length: 18
D gene: NA

CDR3 DNA: TGCGCCAGCAGCTTGGAGGCTAGCGAGGGCATTCAGTACTTC
CDR3 protein: CASSLEASEGIQYF
J gene: TRBJ2-4
V gene: TRBV5-1
clone size: NA
CDR3 length: 14
D gene: NA

CDR3 DNA: TGTGCCAGCCTGACTAGCGGGAGGAACAATGAGCAGTTCTTC
CDR3 protein: CASLTSGRNNEQFF
J gene: TRBJ2-1
V gene: TRBV2
clone size: few
CDR3 length: 14
D gene: TRBD2

CDR3 DNA: TGTGCCAGCAGTTTAGGCCAGGCGGAGACCCAGTACTTC
CDR3 protein: CASSLGQAETQYF
J gene: TRBJ2-5
V gene: TRBV12-3/TRBV12-4
clone size: many
CDR3 length: 13
D gene: NA

CDR3 DNA: TGTGCCAGCAGTTTAAAACCTAGCGTGAGAAGTTTCTTC
CDR3 protein: CASSLKPSVRSFF
J gene: TRBJ2-1
V gene: TRBV27
clone size: few
CDR3 length: 13
D gene: NA

CDR3 DNA: TGCGCCAGCAGCCCCGGATCGGGCTATCCGAACACTGAAGCTTTCTTT
CDR3 protein: CASSPGSGYPNTEAFF
J gene: TRBJ1-1
V gene: TRBV4-3
clone size: few
CDR3 length: 16
D gene: NA

CDR3 DNA: TGTGCCATCAGCGGGATAATGAACACTGAAGCTTTCTTT
CDR3 protein: CAISGIMNTEAFF
J gene: TRBJ1-1
V gene: TRBV10-3
clone size: once
CDR3 length: 13
D gene: NA

CDR3 DNA: TGCAGCGTTGAACTAGCGGGAGATCACCAAGAGACCCAGTACTTC
CDR3 protein: CSVELAGDHQETQYF
J gene: TRBJ2-5
V gene: TRBV29-1
clone size: few
CDR3 length: 15
D gene: TRBD2